Included here is one TCR beta chain sequence, with context. The V gene's germline CDR1 is MNHEY and CDR2 SVGAGI. V trimming: 7 bases; J trimming: 5 bases; junction bases outside the gene matches: 11. The CDR3 sequence is 15 residues long. The sample is drawn from a study of beta chain features in type 1 diabetes. The sequenced template was cDNA made from the entire isolated RNA. The method was immunoSEQ multiplex PCR; TCRdb's version includes in-frame clones alone and lacks a portion of them. The data show 200,000 to 300,000 clones, 25% to 35% seen once. A CD45RO/CCR7/CD25/CD127/CD95/CD27 panel sorted naive, central memory, regulatory and stem cell-like memory CD4+ cells.

The receptor was derived from a man aged 30 to 39 in good health. J is TRBJ1-2 and V is TRBV6-5, with 9 bases matching TRBD1. Sequenced material: central memory CD4+ T cells from blood. The CDR3: CASNQKGQGKYGYTF. The CDR3 DNA sequence: TGTGCCAGCAATCAAAAGGGACAGGGAAAATATGGCTACACCTTC.